A single sample is the source of the 15 T cell receptor beta chains below, sequenced in a study of beta chain features in type 1 diabetes. Expressed TCRB transcripts were sequenced because the isolated RNA had all been reverse transcribed beforehand. The protocol was immunoSEQ multiplex PCR, while the TCRdb copy is restricted to in-frame clones and leaves out a portion. The sample lists 850,000 to 900,000 clones, 17% occurring once. Sequenced input: naive CD4+ T cells from blood. The receptors come from a woman between 18 and 29 years old in good health.

This clone was detected a few times. The gene calls are TRBV9 and TRBJ2-3; the match to TRBD2 covers 9 bases. The germline gives CDR1 SGDLS, CDR2 YYNGEE. This CDR3 spans 16 amino acids. Losses at the gene ends were 3 bases for V and 1 base for J; bases not matched to a gene: 6. CDR3 residues: CASSAGSGSGTDTQYF. As DNA, the CDR3 is TGTGCCAGCAGCGCCGGTAGCGGGAGCGGCACAGATACGCAGTATTTT.

The chain has TRBV7-8 and TRBJ2-1, with 8 bases lining up with TRBD2. The CDR3 has 13 residues. The ends lost 5 bases at V and 6 bases at J; junction bases unmatched: 3. Per the germline V gene, CDR1 is SGHVS and CDR2 is FQNEAQ. This CDR3 is CASSQRGSNEQFF. DNA for the CDR3: TGTGCCAGCAGCCAGCGGGGGAGCAATGAGCAGTTCTTC.

V is TRBV18 and J is TRBJ2-5, with a tentative D call TRBD2 (5 bases). Trimming took off 3 bases at V and 3 bases at J, with 8 bases between the two ends. Per the germline V gene, CDR1 is KGHSH and CDR2 is LQKENI. The CDR3 consists of 13 residues. CDR3: CASSPGSEETQYF. The CDR3, as DNA: TGTGCCAGCTCACCGGGGAGCGAAGAGACCCAGTACTTC.

This chain uses TRBV28 with TRBJ2-7, with D perhaps matching TRBD2 (5 bases). Germline V gene data show CDR1 as MDHEN and CDR2 as SYDVKM. This CDR3 is built from 14 residues. Trimming shortened V by 6 bases and J by 0 bases, and 12 bases separated the two germline ends. CDR3 bases: TGTGCCAGCAGGCGGGCCCCATCCTCCTACGAGCAGTACTTC. It encodes CASRRAPSSYEQYF.

This clone has only one observation. The chain employs TRBV27 and TRBJ1-5; TRBD1 might be the D (5 bases). Trimming left V 5 bases short and J 0 bases short, with 17 bases between. The CDR3 is 17 amino acids. Germline values: CDR1 MNHEY, CDR2 SMNVEV (reference sequence). CDR3 sequence: CASSPYRDSNSNQPQHF. The CDR3 nucleotides are TGTGCCAGCAGTCCCTACCGAGACAGCAATAGCAATCAGCCCCAGCATTTT.

V gene TRBV6-5 combines with J gene TRBJ2-1; 8 bases line up with TRBD1. V lost 0 bases, J lost 3 bases, and 4 bases stayed unmatched. The CDR3 runs 16 residues. Germline V gene lookup returns CDR1 MNHEY and CDR2 SVGAGI. The CDR3: CASSYSTGQGYNEQFF. The CDR3 DNA is TGTGCCAGCAGTTACTCGACTGGACAGGGCTACAATGAGCAGTTCTTC.

This clone was seen a handful of times. V is TRBV4-1 and J is TRBJ2-5; D tentatively fits TRBD1 or TRBD2 (5 bases each). CDR3 size: 16 residues. V lost 1 base to trimming and J lost 4 bases, with 16 bases between them. Germline V gene lookup returns CDR1 MGHRA and CDR2 YSYEKL. The CDR3 DNA reads TGCGCCAGCAGCCAAGTCGGGGTGGGGACGGTAGAGACCCAGTACTTC. Translation gives CASSQVGVGTVETQYF.

This clone has a handful of counts. The CDR3 here is CASRRNREETQYF. The DNA of the CDR3 is TGTGCCAGCCGCAGGAATAGGGAAGAGACCCAGTACTTC. The chain recombines TRBV28 with TRBJ2-5; no clear D. This CDR3 is built from 13 residues. In germline, CDR1 is MDHEN, CDR2 SYDVKM. With 8 bases removed from V and 3 bases from J, the gap between germline ends came to 13 bases. Using reference TRBV28 and TRBJ2-5 for the parts outside the CDR3, the full variable domain is DVKVTQSSRYLVKRTGEKVFLECVQDMDHENMFWYRQDPGLGLRLIYFSYDVKMKEKGDIPEGYSVSREKKERFSLILESASTNQTSMYLCASRRNREETQYFGPGTRLLVL.

The rearrangement uses TRBV7-2 and TRBJ2-7, with 9 bases fitting TRBD2. V shed 3 bases and J 3 bases; nucleotides not matched to a gene: 6. Germline loops: CDR1 SGHTA, CDR2 FQGNSA. This CDR3 is 15 amino acids long. CDR3: CASSLTGTSLYEQYF. DNA for the CDR3: TGTGCCAGCAGCTTGACCGGGACTAGCCTCTACGAGCAGTACTTC.

This clone was seen only a few times. The rearrangement uses TRBV15 and TRBJ2-7; the D is unclear. This CDR3 comprises 14 residues. Deletions cut 0 bases from V and 3 bases from J, with 9 bases between. Germline lookup yields CDR1 LNHNV and CDR2 YYDKDF (reference sequence). The CDR3 loop is CATSRDGVLYEQYF. The DNA for the CDR3 is TGTGCCACCAGCAGAGATGGGGTCCTCTACGAGCAGTACTTC.

This chain connects TRBV4-2 to TRBJ1-5; D is unresolved. Germline lookup yields CDR1 LGHNA and CDR2 YNFKEQ. The CDR3 totals 16 residues. Trimming removed 0 bases at V and 3 bases at J, with 12 bases between. CDR3: CASSQESGYTNQPQHF. CDR3 sequence (DNA): TGTGCCAGCAGCCAAGAGTCGGGGTATACCAATCAGCCCCAGCATTTT.

V usage is TRBV7-2 and J usage is TRBJ2-5; TRBD2 might be the D (6 bases). The length of the CDR3 is 14 residues. The V end was cut by 1 base, the J end by 5 bases, with 11 bases between. Germline CDR1 is SGHTA and CDR2 is FQGNSA. Here the CDR3 reads CASSLGLVTETQYF. In DNA form, the CDR3 reads TGTGCCAGCAGCTTAGGACTAGTTACGGAGACCCAGTACTTC.

The gene calls are TRBV28 and TRBJ2-1; no clear D gene. Germline CDR1 is MDHEN and CDR2 is SYDVKM. This CDR3 has 12 amino acids. Trimming removed 6 bases at V and 7 bases at J, with 10 bases between. This CDR3 is CASSSGRNEQFF. For the CDR3, the DNA is TGTGCCAGCAGCTCGGGTCGTAATGAGCAGTTCTTC.

CDR3 sequence reads: CASSEVRRAGVHNEQFF. Written as DNA, the CDR3 is TGCGCCAGCAGTGAGGTTAGACGAGCGGGAGTCCACAATGAGCAGTTCTTC. The genes are TRBV10-1 and TRBJ2-1, with 8 bases that match TRBD2. Germline V gene lookup returns CDR1 WNHNN and CDR2 SYGVQD (reference sequence). The CDR3 contains 17 residues. J lost 5 bases, V lost 2 bases, and 11 bases had no gene match.

This clone was found a few times. The chain joins TRBV4-3 to TRBJ2-2; D may be TRBD2 (6 bases). CDR1 is LGHNA and CDR2 is YSLEER in the germline V gene. Deletions cut 2 bases from V and 5 bases from J, with 9 bases between. The CDR3 has 14 amino acids. This CDR3 is CASSQPGGTGELFF. As DNA, the CDR3 is TGCGCCAGCAGCCAACCCGGGGGAACCGGGGAGCTGTTTTTT.